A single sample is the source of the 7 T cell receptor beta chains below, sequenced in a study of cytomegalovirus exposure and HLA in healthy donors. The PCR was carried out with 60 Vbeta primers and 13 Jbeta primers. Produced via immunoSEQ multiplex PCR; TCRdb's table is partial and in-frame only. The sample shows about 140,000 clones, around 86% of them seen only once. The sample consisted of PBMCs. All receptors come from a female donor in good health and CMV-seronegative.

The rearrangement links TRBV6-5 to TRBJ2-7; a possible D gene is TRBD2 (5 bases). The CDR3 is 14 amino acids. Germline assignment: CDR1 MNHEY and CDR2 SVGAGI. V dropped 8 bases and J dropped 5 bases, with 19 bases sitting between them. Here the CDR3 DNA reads TGTGCCAGCGGCCATTCGGGATTAGGTAACGAGCAGTACTTC. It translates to CASGHSGLGNEQYF.

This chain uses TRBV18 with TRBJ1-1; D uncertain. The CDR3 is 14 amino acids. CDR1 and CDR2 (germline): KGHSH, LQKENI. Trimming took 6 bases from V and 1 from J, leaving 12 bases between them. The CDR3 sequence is CASSRVAENTEAFF. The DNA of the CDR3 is TGTGCCAGCTCCCGAGTCGCGGAGAACACTGAAGCTTTCTTT.

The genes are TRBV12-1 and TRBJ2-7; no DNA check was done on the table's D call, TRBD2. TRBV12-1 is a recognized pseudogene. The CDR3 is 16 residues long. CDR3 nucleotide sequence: TGTGCCAGCAGCTCTGAAGCGGGAGCGGGTTCGAACGAGCAGTACTTC. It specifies CASSSEAGAGSNEQYF.

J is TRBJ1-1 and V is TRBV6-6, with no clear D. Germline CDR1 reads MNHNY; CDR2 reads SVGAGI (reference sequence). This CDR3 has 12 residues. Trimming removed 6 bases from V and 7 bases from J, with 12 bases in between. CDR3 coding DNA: TGTGCCAGCAGAAGCGTCGGTATTGAAGCTTTCTTT. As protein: CASRSVGIEAFF.

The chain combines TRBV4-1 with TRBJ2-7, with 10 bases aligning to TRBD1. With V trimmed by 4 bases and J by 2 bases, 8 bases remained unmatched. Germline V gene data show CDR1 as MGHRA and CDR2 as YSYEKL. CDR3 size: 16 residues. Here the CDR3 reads CASSRLPGTGAYEQYF. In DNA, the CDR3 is TGCGCCAGCAGCCGACTTCCTGGGACAGGGGCCTACGAGCAGTACTTC.

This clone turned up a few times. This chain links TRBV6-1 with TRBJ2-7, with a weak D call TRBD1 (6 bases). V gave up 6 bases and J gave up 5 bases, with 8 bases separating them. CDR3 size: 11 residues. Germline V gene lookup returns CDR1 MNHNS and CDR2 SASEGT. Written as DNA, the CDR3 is TGTGCCAGCAGAAACAGGGACGAGCAGTACTTC. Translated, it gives CASRNRDEQYF.

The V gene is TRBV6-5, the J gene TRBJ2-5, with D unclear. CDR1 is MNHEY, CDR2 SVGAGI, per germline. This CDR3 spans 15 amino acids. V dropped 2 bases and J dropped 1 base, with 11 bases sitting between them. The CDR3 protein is CASSYDYTPQETQYF. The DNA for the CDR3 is TGTGCCAGCAGTTACGATTACACACCCCAAGAGACCCAGTACTTC.